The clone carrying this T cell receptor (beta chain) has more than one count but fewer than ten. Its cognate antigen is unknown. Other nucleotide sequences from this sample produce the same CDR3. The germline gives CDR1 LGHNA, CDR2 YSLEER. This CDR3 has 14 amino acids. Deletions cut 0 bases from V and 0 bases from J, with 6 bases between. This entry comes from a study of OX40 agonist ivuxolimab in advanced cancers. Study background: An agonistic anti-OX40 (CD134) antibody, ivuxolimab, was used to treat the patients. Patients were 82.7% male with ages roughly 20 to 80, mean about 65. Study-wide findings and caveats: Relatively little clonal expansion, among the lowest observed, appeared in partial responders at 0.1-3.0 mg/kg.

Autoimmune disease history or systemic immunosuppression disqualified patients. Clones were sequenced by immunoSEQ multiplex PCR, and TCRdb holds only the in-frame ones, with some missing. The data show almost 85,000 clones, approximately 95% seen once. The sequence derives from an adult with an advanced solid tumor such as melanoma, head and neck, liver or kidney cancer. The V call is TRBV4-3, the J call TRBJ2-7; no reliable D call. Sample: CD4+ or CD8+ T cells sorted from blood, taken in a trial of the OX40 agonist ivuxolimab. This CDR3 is CASSQEAASYEQYF. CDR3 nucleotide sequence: TGCGCCAGCAGCCAAGAGGCTGCCTCCTACGAGCAGTACTTC.